Below, 6 T cell receptor beta chains from the same sample are listed, as sequenced in a study of T cell changes during pregnancy in multiple sclerosis (dated by TCRdb to between 2018 and 2020). Receptor libraries were prepared by the immunoSEQ multiplex PCR assay. Not all clones reach the TCRdb copy of this immuneACCESS table, which keeps in-frame sequences only. Checked studies attribute under half of the gap to unresolved V genes and leave the rest unexplained. This sample comprises about 98,000 clones, about 90% of them detected only once. The ten top clones hold roughly 2.3% of the sample. This specimen consisted of peripheral blood, obtained after pregnancy. Every receptor here comes from a female donor in good health, enrolled as a control in a pregnancy study.

V and J are TRBV15 and TRBJ2-7; TRBD1 is a possible D gene (6 bases). The V and J ends lost 0 bases and 3 bases respectively, with 12 bases between them. The CDR3 runs to 15 residues. Germline V gene sequence: CDR1 LNHNV, CDR2 YYDKDF (reference sequence). The CDR3 nucleotides read TGTGCCACCAGCAGAGAGGCAGGGGAAGGCTACGAGCAGTACTTC. Translated: CATSREAGEGYEQYF.

The chain uses TRBV9 and TRBJ2-7; 9 bases map to TRBD1. Germline V gives CDR1 SGDLS, CDR2 YYNGEE. J was trimmed by 4 bases and V by 3 bases; bases with no gene match: 5. This CDR3 has 14 amino acids. The CDR3 DNA reads as TGTGCCAGCAGCGAGGGGACAGGGTTTTACGAGCAGTACTTC. It yields the protein CASSEGTGFYEQYF.

For the CDR3, the DNA is TGCAGCGTTAGGGGGACCGAGTATGAGGACACCGGGGAGCTGTTTTTT. It yields the protein CSVRGTEYEDTGELFF. The rearrangement uses TRBV29-1 and TRBJ2-2, with a weak D call TRBD1 (6 bases). Trimming removed 5 bases from V and 3 bases from J, with 19 bases in between. CDR3 length: 16 amino acids. The germline CDR1 and CDR2 sequences are SQVTM and ANQGSEA.

This chain connects TRBV7-2 to TRBJ2-7; possibly TRBD1 for D (6 bases). Trimming took 5 bases from V and 5 from J, leaving 19 bases between them. Germline V gene lookup returns CDR1 SGHTA and CDR2 FQGNSA. The CDR3 consists of 15 residues. CDR3 DNA: TGTGCCAGCAGCCTACAGGGTTTTGGAGTCCACGAGCAGTACTTC. Its translation is CASSLQGFGVHEQYF.

CDR3 DNA sequence: TGTGCCAGCTCATCCCTCCTAGCGGGGGGGCAAAGTGAGCAGTTCTTC. It yields the protein CASSSLLAGGQSEQFF. The chain uses TRBV18 and TRBJ2-1; 12 bases fit TRBD2. J was trimmed by 9 bases and V by 5 bases; bases with no gene match: 11. Germline V gene data show CDR1 as KGHSH and CDR2 as LQKENI. This CDR3 contains 16 residues.

This rearrangement joins TRBV19 to TRBJ2-5, with 11 bases aligning to TRBD2. This CDR3 is 16 amino acids long. CDR1 LNHDA and CDR2 SQIVND come from the germline V gene (reference sequence). V dropped 4 bases and J dropped 1; count of bases not matched to a gene: 5. The DNA for the CDR3 is TGTGCCAGTAGTAAGCTCGGGACTAGCGGCCAAGAGACCCAGTACTTC. Protein sequence: CASSKLGTSGQETQYF.